Sequencing of this TCR beta chain was carried out in a study of shared clonotypes between healthy human individuals. The ends were cut back, 5 bases at V and 0 bases at J, with 7 bases in the middle. The CDR3 totals 13 residues. CDR1 SEHNR and CDR2 FQNEAQ come from the germline V gene (reference sequence). In the sorted-subset replicate PCRs, 200 ng DNA, around 30,000 T cell genomes, was used. The assay was immunoSEQ multiplex PCR, and TCRdb's table has in-frame clones only and misses some. The data show roughly 2,000,000 clones, 90% to 95% seen once. This clone has only one observation. Naive CD8 isolation took CD45RO-negative cells positively selected for CCR7 and excluded terminally differentiated effector memory CD45RA+ cells.

V usage is TRBV7-9 and J usage is TRBJ2-5; D not certain. The clonotype originates from a man between 18 and 29 years old in good health. Some clones in this sample may be carry-over from other donors' samples. Sequenced material: naive CD8+ T cells from PBMCs. The CDR3 is CASSPEHQETQYF. In nucleotides, the CDR3 is TGTGCCAGCAGCCCCGAGCACCAAGAGACCCAGTACTTC.